The 30 T cell receptor beta chains below come from one sample, sequenced in a study of OX40 agonist ivuxolimab in advanced cancers. Profiling relied on immunoSEQ multiplex PCR, and the TCRdb table lists in-frame clones only, not all of them. The repertoire has about 75,000 clones, approximately 81% of them found once; the top ten carry roughly 17%. Source: CD4+ or CD8+ T cells sorted from blood, taken in a trial of the OX40 agonist ivuxolimab. The receptors originated from an adult with an advanced solid tumor such as melanoma, head and neck, liver or kidney cancer.

This chain uses TRBV6-1 with TRBJ1-2, with a weak D call TRBD1 (6 bases). There are 14 residues in the CDR3. Germline CDR1 reads MNHNS; CDR2 reads SASEGT. Trimming pared 4 bases from V and 4 bases from J, leaving 13 bases between. CDR3 nucleotide sequence: TGTGCCAGCAGTGGAAGACAGGCGGGCTATGGCTACACCTTC. Its protein product is CASSGRQAGYGYTF.

The gene calls are TRBV19 and TRBJ1-2, with no clear D. There are 15 residues in the CDR3. CDR1 and CDR2 from the germline V gene are LNHDA and SQIVND (reference sequence). Trimming cost V 0 bases and J 4 bases, with 12 bases left between them. CDR3 protein: CASSIDPGRSYGYTF. The CDR3 DNA sequence: TGTGCCAGTAGTATAGATCCTGGCAGGTCCTATGGCTACACCTTC. Supplemented by reference TRBV19 and TRBJ1-2, the full variable domain reads DGGITQSPKYLFRKEGQNVTLSCEQNLNHDAMYWYRQDPGQGLRLIYYSQIVNDFQKGDIAEGYSVSREKKESFPLTVTSAQKNPTAFYLCASSIDPGRSYGYTFGSGTRLTVV.

The J gene is TRBJ2-1, the V gene TRBV7-9; D is perhaps TRBD2 (6 bases). The length of the CDR3 is 16 residues. Germline-derived CDR1 and CDR2 are SEHNR and FQNEAQ (reference sequence). V was cut by 2 bases and J by 0 bases, with 11 bases left in between. CDR3 loop: CASSLRAGLSYNEQFF. CDR3 nucleotide sequence: TGTGCCAGCAGCTTAAGGGCGGGACTCTCCTACAATGAGCAGTTCTTC.

This clone came up once. The chain joins TRBV5-4 to TRBJ2-7; the match to TRBD1 covers 7 bases. The CDR3 sequence is 14 residues long. The germline gives CDR1 SGHNT, CDR2 YYREEE (reference sequence). J lost 3 bases, V lost 1 base, and 4 bases had no gene match. CDR3 region: CASSLLGQSYEQYF. Here the CDR3 DNA reads TGTGCCAGCAGCTTGTTGGGACAGAGCTACGAGCAGTACTTC.

This chain links TRBV5-6 with TRBJ2-1, with TRBD2 matching over 10 bases. V shed 3 bases, J shed 8 bases, and the junction held 5 bases outside the gene matches. CDR1 SGHDT and CDR2 YYEEEE come from the germline V gene. The CDR3 loop spans 14 amino acids. CDR3 amino acids: CASSSPGTSDEQFF. CDR3 nucleotide sequence: TGTGCCAGCAGCTCACCCGGGACTAGCGATGAGCAGTTCTTC.

This clone was seen a few times. V and J are TRBV4-1 and TRBJ2-1; D gene unclear. Trimming took off 0 bases at V and 5 bases at J, with 8 bases between the two ends. The germline CDR1 and CDR2 sequences are MGHRA and YSYEKL. The CDR3 is 14 amino acids. The CDR3 spells CASSQDELDNEQFF. The DNA for the CDR3 is TGCGCCAGCAGCCAAGACGAGTTAGACAATGAGCAGTTCTTC.

The rearrangement links TRBV6-6 to TRBJ1-5; D not certain. CDR3 length: 12 residues. Germline values: CDR1 MNHNY, CDR2 SVGAGI (reference sequence). The V end was cut by 8 bases, the J end by 3 bases, with 8 bases between. CDR3 sequence (DNA): TGTGCCAGCGGAGGGAACAATCAGCCCCAGCATTTT. It codes for CASGGNNQPQHF.

A single count supports this clone. The CDR3 spells CASSFFGQGGSNYGYTF. CDR3 coding DNA: TGTGCCAGCAGTTTCTTCGGACAGGGGGGGTCCAACTATGGCTACACCTTC. This sequence joins TRBV28 and TRBJ1-2, with 10 bases lining up with TRBD1. V lost 3 bases to trimming and J lost 2 bases; unmatched junction nucleotides: 9. The germline V gene has CDR1 MDHEN and CDR2 SYDVKM. The CDR3 is 17 amino acids.

The CDR3 region has the DNA TGCGCCAGCAGCTTGGAAGGGGGGGACTATGGCTACACCTTC. Translated, it gives CASSLEGGDYGYTF. The gene calls are TRBV5-1 and TRBJ1-2; D may be TRBD1 (6 bases). V gave up 0 bases and J gave up 3 bases, with 9 bases separating them. In germline, CDR1 is SGHRS, CDR2 YFSETQ. There are 14 residues in the CDR3.

The chain carries TRBV10-1 and TRBJ2-5, with 14 positions matching TRBD2. This CDR3 spans 19 amino acids. Germline assignment: CDR1 WNHNN and CDR2 SYGVQD (reference sequence). The V gene end was trimmed by 0 bases and the J gene end by 5 bases; junction bases not matched to a gene: 11. CDR3 sequence: CASSESIRGLAGALETQYF. The CDR3 coding sequence is TGCGCCAGCAGTGAGTCGATTCGGGGACTAGCGGGAGCATTGGAGACCCAGTACTTC.

The rearrangement joins TRBV18 to TRBJ1-3, with a weak D call TRBD1 (5 bases). Trimming pared 3 bases from V and 0 bases from J, leaving 12 bases between. The germline gives CDR1 KGHSH, CDR2 LQKENI. The CDR3 totals 16 residues. CDR3 nucleotides: TGTGCCAGCTCACCGACAGAAAGGAACTCTGGAAACACCATATATTTT. As protein: CASSPTERNSGNTIYF.

To note about this clone: At one end, the junction sequence differs from germline, possibly due to a read error. The CDR3, as DNA: TGTGCCAGCAGCTCCGCCCGGGACAGGGCTCTGATCTTC. Residues: CASSSARDRALIF. The J gene is TRBJ2-1, the V gene TRBV7-9, with 9 nucleotides matching TRBD1. From germline, CDR1 is SEHNR and CDR2 FQNEAQ (reference sequence). CDR3 length: 13 residues. Variable domain in full (rest from reference TRBV7-9 and TRBJ2-1): DTGVSQNPRHKITKRGQNVTFRCDPISEHNRLYWYRQTLGQGPEFLTYFQNEAQLEKSRLLSDRFSAERPKGSFSTLEIQRTEQGDSAMYLCASSSARDRALIFGPGTRLTVL.

V is TRBV2 and J is TRBJ2-1; no firm D call. The CDR3 has 10 residues. The V and J ends lost 3 bases and 9 bases respectively, with 3 bases between them. Germline V gene sequence: CDR1 SNHLY, CDR2 FYNNEI. CDR3 coding DNA: TGTGCCAGCAGTGATTTTGAGCAGTTCTTC. This sequence encodes CASSDFEQFF. Based on the CDR3 plus reference TRBV2 and TRBJ2-1, the full variable domain is EPEVTQTPSHQVTQMGQEVILRCVPISNHLYFYWYRQILGQKVEFLVSFYNNEISEKSEIFDDQFSVERPDGSNFTLKIRSTKLEDSAMYFCASSDFEQFFGPGTRLTVL.

V usage is TRBV6-5 and J usage is TRBJ1-4; 9 bases match TRBD1. The CDR3 length is 14 residues. The germline V gene encodes CDR1 MNHEY and CDR2 SVGAGI. The ends lost 4 bases at V and 8 bases at J; junction bases unmatched: 5. The CDR3 region has the DNA TGTGCCAGCAGTTTTGGGACAGGGAGCGAAAAACTGTTTTTT. It encodes CASSFGTGSEKLFF.

The gene calls are TRBV2 and TRBJ1-4; possibly TRBD1 for D (6 bases). Trimming removed 8 bases from V and 6 bases from J, with 10 bases in between. CDR1 SNHLY and CDR2 FYNNEI come from the germline V gene. The CDR3 is 12 amino acids. The CDR3 DNA reads as TGTGCCAGCCACAGGGACGATGAAAAACTGTTTTTT. It codes for CASHRDDEKLFF.

The chain links TRBV18 to TRBJ2-2; no clear D gene. CDR1 and CDR2 (germline): KGHSH, LQKENI. The V end was cut by 6 bases, the J end by 3 bases, with 8 bases between. This CDR3 has 13 amino acids. The CDR3 DNA reads TGTGCCAGCTCTTCAAGTCACACCGGGGAGCTGTTTTTT. The encoded protein is CASSSSHTGELFF.

The V gene is TRBV4-1, the J gene TRBJ1-1; 7 bases match TRBD1. Germline V gene lookup returns CDR1 MGHRA and CDR2 YSYEKL. This CDR3 spans 15 amino acids. After removal of 5 bases from V and 0 bases from J, the junction contained 6 bases not matched to a gene. CDR3 bases: TGCGCCAGCAGCAAACGGGACAGCATGAACACTGAAGCTTTCTTT. Protein sequence: CASSKRDSMNTEAFF.

The rearrangement joins TRBV6-6 to TRBJ2-2; 8 nucleotides align to TRBD1. The CDR3 length is 13 residues. The V gene end was trimmed by 6 bases and the J gene end by 7 bases; junction bases not matched to a gene: 4. Germline assignment: CDR1 MNHNY and CDR2 SVGAGI (reference sequence). DNA of the CDR3: TGTGCCAGCAGCCCAGGGACAGGCGGGGAGCTGTTTTTT. Translated: CASSPGTGGELFF.

The chain recombines TRBV28 with TRBJ2-6; D unresolved. V was pared by 7 bases and J by 0 bases, with 4 bases between. The CDR3 length is 13 residues. Germline V lookup: CDR1 MDHEN, CDR2 SYDVKM. The CDR3 here is CASITSGANVLTF. The CDR3, as DNA: TGTGCCAGCATCACCTCTGGGGCCAACGTCCTGACTTTC.

The gene calls are TRBV6-1 and TRBJ1-5; D not resolved. This CDR3 comprises 14 residues. Germline V gives CDR1 MNHNS, CDR2 SASEGT. With 4 bases removed from V and 2 bases from J, the gap between germline ends came to 9 bases. The CDR3 DNA is TGTGCCAGCAGTGGGCTCCCGGGCAATCAGCCCCAGCATTTT. Translated: CASSGLPGNQPQHF.

The V and J genes are TRBV10-3 and TRBJ1-1, with D uncertain. CDR1 ENHRY and CDR2 SYGVKD come from the germline V gene. The CDR3 runs 13 residues. V was trimmed by 3 bases and J by 5 bases, leaving 10 bases between them. CDR3 coding DNA: TGTGCCATCAGTGACGAGGTGGGGACTGAAGCTTTCTTT. Protein: CAISDEVGTEAFF.

This rearrangement joins TRBV18 to TRBJ1-1; D is perhaps TRBD1 (6 bases). The CDR3 is made up of 13 amino acids. Per germline, CDR1 KGHSH and CDR2 LQKENI. V dropped 6 bases and J dropped 2 bases, with 10 bases sitting between them. The CDR3 nucleotides read TGTGCCAGCTCGCAACAGGGAAACACTGAAGCTTTCTTT. Protein product: CASSQQGNTEAFF.

The chain links TRBV29-1 to TRBJ2-7; the D gene is possibly TRBD2 (6 bases). From germline, CDR1 is SQVTM and CDR2 ANQGSEA. The CDR3 has 10 amino acids. V shed 7 bases and J shed 7 bases, with 11 bases lying between them. The CDR3 sequence: CSAEEGEQYF. The CDR3 coding sequence is TGCAGCGCGGAGGAGGGTGAGCAGTACTTC.

The CDR3 nucleotides are TGCGCCAGCAGTCTTCAGGGCGGTGATCAGCCCCAGCATTTT. It translates to CASSLQGGDQPQHF. The chain employs TRBV5-1 and TRBJ1-5, with a weak D call TRBD1 (5 bases). Germline V gives CDR1 SGHRS, CDR2 YFSETQ. This CDR3 is 14 amino acids long. Trimming removed 5 bases at V and 5 bases at J, with 14 bases between. The variable domain in full, completed from reference TRBV5-1 and TRBJ1-5, reads KAGVTQTPRYLIKTRGQQVTLSCSPISGHRSVSWYQQTPGQGLQFLFEYFSETQRNKGNFPGRFSGRQFSNSRSEMNVSTLELGDSALYLCASSLQGGDQPQHFGDGTRLSIL.

The chain links TRBV28 to TRBJ2-6; the D is unclear. Trimming took off 3 bases at V and 0 bases at J, with 6 bases between the two ends. The CDR3 covers 15 residues. Per the germline V gene, CDR1 is MDHEN and CDR2 is SYDVKM. The CDR3 sequence is CASSLTYSGANVLTF. CDR3 coding DNA: TGTGCCAGCAGTTTGACATACTCTGGGGCCAACGTCCTGACTTTC.

The chain recombines TRBV27 with TRBJ2-1; no firm D call. The CDR3 extends over 16 amino acids. Per the germline V gene, CDR1 is MNHEY and CDR2 is SMNVEV (reference sequence). V was shortened by 0 bases and J by 7 bases, with 16 bases between the two germline ends. Here the CDR3 reads CASSLSGWDFTNEQFF. The CDR3 nucleotides read TGTGCCAGCAGTTTATCGGGTTGGGATTTTACTAATGAGCAGTTCTTC.

In this sample, this clone turned up a few times. The chain couples TRBV28 to TRBJ1-1; D might be TRBD1 (6 bases). Trimming took 3 bases from V and 4 from J, leaving 9 bases between them. The germline gives CDR1 MDHEN, CDR2 SYDVKM. The CDR3 sequence is 13 residues long. CDR3 loop: CASSLWGRTEAFF. The DNA for the CDR3 is TGTGCCAGCAGTTTGTGGGGGCGCACTGAAGCTTTCTTT.

Points on this clone: Germline and junction disagree at one end, which may indicate a read error. The rearrangement uses TRBV7-7 and TRBJ2-5; the D gene is possibly TRBD1 (5 bases). Germline CDR1 is SSHAT and CDR2 is FNYEAQ (reference sequence). This CDR3 is built from 12 residues. As DNA, the CDR3 is TGTGCTAGCAGCCCTAGGGGAGAGACCCAGTACTTC. It is translated as CASSPRGETQYF.

The V gene is TRBV5-1, the J gene TRBJ2-7; D is uncertain. The CDR3 is 15 amino acids. The V and J ends lost 1 base and 1 base respectively, with 12 bases between them. Germline V gene lookup returns CDR1 SGHRS and CDR2 YFSETQ. In DNA form, the CDR3 reads TGCGCCAGCAGCTTGTTAAGTGATTCTTCCTACGAGCAGTACTTC. Protein sequence: CASSLLSDSSYEQYF.

V gene TRBV4-1 combines with J gene TRBJ2-3, with 7 bases matching TRBD2. With 4 bases clipped from V and 3 bases from J, the junction kept 10 bases outside the gene matches. There are 16 residues in the CDR3. CDR1 MGHRA and CDR2 YSYEKL come from the germline V gene. The DNA for the CDR3 is TGCGCCAGCAGCCCGGGTATCACTAGCGCTACAGATACGCAGTATTTT. Translated: CASSPGITSATDTQYF.